This T cell receptor beta chain was identified during a study of shared clonotypes between healthy human individuals (dated by TCRdb to about 2020). About the investigation overall: The cohort included three men and a couple of women between 18 and 49 years of age. For each donor, CD4 naive and CD4 memory were each run on three plates, CD8 naive on two plates, and CD8 memory on one plate. To estimate repertoire size and how much clonotype sharing occurs between individuals, the study deeply sequenced the blood TCR repertoires of about five healthy adults. Libraries were prepared and TCR repertoires were sequenced by different laboratories using diverse techniques, in order to increase sequencing depth and limit assay-specific biases. Per donor, leukapheresis produced somewhere between about 0.9 and 9.5 billion PBMCs.

TCR CDR3 regions were amplified from genomic DNA by multiplex PCR using the deep immunoSEQ assay. Extracted genomic DNA from each cell subset was spread evenly across all wells of several immunoSEQ 96-well plates, with each plate serving as a replicate. Each replicate PCR for sorted subsets received around 0.2 ug genomic DNA, equal to 30,000 or so T cell genomes. The purified libraries were quantified using a Qubit 3.0 fluorometer, sized with a Bioanalyzer 2100, and then quantified again using the KAPA Library Quantification kit. Each immunoSEQ 96-well plate was sequenced on its own single-read 150-cycle Illumina NextSeq 550 flow cell. Per the original workflow: Because the immunoSEQ output held only junctional sequences and lacked quality scores, the filtering could not match the filtering applied to full-length reads. Sequences were annotated with PyIR, a Python wrapper for IgBLAST v1.9, using IMGT germline references to assign V/J genes and CDR3. Reads with weak V/J assignments (E-value above 1e-6), missing CDR3, stop codons, out-of-frame junctions, or ambiguous translated residues were removed. V3J clonotypes were defined as sequences sharing an identical inferred V gene, J gene, and CDR3 amino acid sequence. Percentage overlap between repertoires was calculated by dividing the number of shared unique clonotypes by the size of the smaller repertoire. Richness of each repertoire was evaluated using RTK rarefaction, the Chao1 estimator, and Recon v2.1 estimates of unobserved clonotypes. Generation probabilities for all TCRbeta clonotypes obtained by the gDNA method from a handful of donors were computed using OLGA. TCRdb re-hosts the immuneACCESS table, in-frame sequences only. Its copies lack some clones; in the studies checked, an unresolved V gene accounts for under half of them, and the cause for the rest is not known. The D gene and trimming were derived from the DNA, and the V and J assignments and clone size from that table. This sample is represented by about 800,000 clones; roughly 96% of them were singletons. The ten largest make up under 0.3% of the sample.

CD8 naive samples were obtained by positive selection for CCR7 among CD45RO-negative cells, yielding a CD45RA+CCR7+ population from which TemRA cells were excluded. Donors were healthy HIV-negative adults with no recently reported acute infections or vaccinations. Every donor was a Caucasian adult residing in Nashville, Tennessee, USA. Blood was obtained by leukapheresis, after which PBMCs were separated by Ficoll-Histopaque density gradient centrifugation and cryopreserved in liquid nitrogen vapor phase. Analytical flow cytometry was used to check the purity and quantity of each magnetically sorted T cell population. Each sorted fraction had its genomic DNA isolated and then quantified by UV absorbance on a Nanodrop 2000c. What the research found in general, with its limitations: Pairwise subsampling led to the expectation that sequencing depth would affect the degree of clonotype sharing among donors. Even with the large sequencing depth, rarefaction of the sorted-subset datasets indicated that sequencing was incomplete. Higher generation probabilities were observed for clonotypes shared by all four sorted-subset donors than for non-shared clonotypes. Larger estimated clonotype richness was generally found for naive subsets than for memory subsets. When a handful of donors were compared, the shared fraction of clonotypes was 5% to 6.5% for naive CD4, around 4% for naive CD8, 2.3% for memory CD4, and roughly 0.43% for memory CD8. Because the study included only a small number of donors, the genetic and exposure-history diversity represented was limited. Only blood was sampled, and tissue TCR repertoires likely differ from those in blood.

The CDR3 contains 15 residues, cysteine and phenylalanine counted. Of all the DNA, just the CDR3 is kept, 45 bases in frame from base 1. V is cut by 0 bases and J by 0 bases, and the space between the germline ends is 8 bases. Sequences SGHDN (CDR1) and FVKESK (CDR2) are obtained from the germline V gene. As for this clone: Its antigen is currently not known. Within one base of it there is no much larger clone, and no base qualities were kept.

This TCR was recovered from a man under 40 in good health. The chain is encoded by TRBV14 joined to TRBJ1-1, with no D gene named confidently. The source material was naive CD8+ T cells sorted from blood. According to the study, the label for this sample's cell subset or site signals: CD45RA+CCR7+. The nucleotide sequence is TGTGCCAGCAGCCAAGAAGCGCTGATGAACACTGAAGCTTTCTTT. This is translated as CASSQEALMNTEAFF. The full variable domain, completed from the reference TRBV14 and TRBJ1-1 proteins outside the CDR3, reads EAGVTQFPSHSVIEKGQTVTLRCDPISGHDNLYWYRRVMGKEIKFLLHFVKESKQDESGMPNNRFLAERTGGTYSTLKVQPAELEDSGVYFCASSQEALMNTEAFFGQGTRLTVV.